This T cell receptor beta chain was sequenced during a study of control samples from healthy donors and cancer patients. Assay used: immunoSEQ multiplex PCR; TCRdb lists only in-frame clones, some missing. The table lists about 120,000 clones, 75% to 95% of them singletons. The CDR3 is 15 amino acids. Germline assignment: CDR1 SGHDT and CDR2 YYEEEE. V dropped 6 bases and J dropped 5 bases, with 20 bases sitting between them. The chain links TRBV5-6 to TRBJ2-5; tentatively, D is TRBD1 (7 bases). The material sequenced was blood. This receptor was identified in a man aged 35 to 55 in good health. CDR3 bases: TGTGCCAGCACTGTCCGAAGACTAGGGGGCGAGACCCAGTACTTC. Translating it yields CASTVRRLGGETQYF.